Below are 15 T cell receptor beta chains sequenced from a single sample in a study of human T cells and chemical hapten exposure. Time point given: pre-sensitization, week 0. Documented treatment: therapeutic diphenylcyclopropenone sensitization with weekly scalp DPC. Each CDR3 protein is one row after TCRdb ran MiXCR on the RACE reads. The sample shows approximately 370,000 distinct CDR3 sequences, about 5.4% of them seen only once. Sample: whole blood, taken in connection with sensitization to the hapten diphenylcyclopropenone (DPC). The source of these receptors is a woman aged 18-29 years with alopecia areata. Some clones in this sample may be carry-over from other donors' samples.

The V call is TRBV9, the J call TRBJ2-3; D may be TRBD1 or TRBD2 (6 bases each). CDR1 is SGDLS and CDR2 is YYNGEE in the germline V gene. CDR3 length: 16 residues. Trimming left V 0 bases short and J 2 bases short, with 13 bases between. CDR3 coding DNA: TGTGCCAGCAGCGTAGACGGGGGCCAGATCACAGATACGCAGTATTTT. The encoded protein is CASSVDGGQITDTQYF.

This clonotype occurred many times. The rearrangement uses TRBV3-1 and TRBJ1-4; D unresolved. The V gene lost 6 bases and the J gene lost 5 bases, with 19 bases spanning the gap. The V gene's germline CDR1 is LGHDT and CDR2 YNNKEL (reference sequence). The CDR3 is 16 residues long. The CDR3 sequence is CASSLKSGVGNEKLFF. CDR3 coding DNA: TGTGCCAGCAGTCTAAAGAGCGGCGTCGGAAATGAAAAACTGTTTTTT.

This clonotype was detected only a few times. This sequence joins TRBV9 and TRBJ2-3, with D perhaps TRBD1 or TRBD2 (5 bases each). Germline CDR1 reads SGDLS; CDR2 reads YYNGEE. This CDR3 contains 17 residues. V lost 0 bases, J lost 0 bases, and 14 bases lay in between. The CDR3 sequence: CASSVALGVTSTDTQYF. Here the CDR3 DNA reads TGTGCCAGCAGCGTAGCTCTGGGGGTAACTAGCACAGATACGCAGTATTTT.

CDR3 sequence reads: CASSYGQGQGSPLHF. The CDR3 DNA is TGCGCCAGCAGCTATGGACAGGGGCAAGGGTCACCCCTCCACTTT. V is TRBV5-1 and J is TRBJ1-6; 9 positions agree with TRBD1. Germline-derived CDR1 and CDR2 are SGHRS and YFSETQ. V lost 3 bases to trimming and J lost 10 bases; unmatched junction nucleotides: 8. The CDR3 loop spans 15 amino acids.

In this sample, this clonotype turned up a few times. This chain uses TRBV18 with TRBJ1-3; TRBD1 matches 8 bases. Trimming removed 3 bases from V and 0 bases from J; junction bases left unmatched: 7. Germline assignment: CDR1 KGHSH and CDR2 LQKENI. The CDR3 is made up of 17 amino acids. Here the CDR3 reads CASSPTGTGPSGNTIYF. CDR3 coding DNA: TGTGCCAGCTCACCCACCGGGACAGGCCCCTCTGGAAACACCATATATTTT.

This clonotype was observed a few times. This chain connects TRBV7-2 to TRBJ2-5; 11 bases map to TRBD2. Per germline, CDR1 SGHTA and CDR2 FQGNSA. There are 16 residues in the CDR3. J was trimmed by 3 bases and V by 1 base; bases with no gene match: 4. For the CDR3, the DNA is TGTGCCAGCAGCTTAGTTAAGGGACTAGCGGAAGAGACCCAGTACTTC. Translated, it gives CASSLVKGLAEETQYF.

In this sample, this clonotype turned up many times. The chain couples TRBV7-2 to TRBJ2-5; the match to TRBD1 covers 10 bases. Germline V gives CDR1 SGHTA, CDR2 FQGNSA. The CDR3 length is 15 residues. The V gene end was trimmed by 5 bases and the J gene end by 4 bases; junction bases not matched to a gene: 7. The CDR3, as DNA: TGTGCCAGCAGCCCAAGACAGGGGGCTAGAGAGACCCAGTACTTC. Its translation is CASSPRQGARETQYF.

The chain has TRBV12-3 or TRBV12-4 and TRBJ2-3; maybe TRBD2 (5 bases). With 6 bases removed from V and 5 bases from J, the gap between germline ends came to 15 bases. The CDR3 is 14 amino acids. CDR3 region: CASRARELVDTQYF. DNA for the CDR3: TGTGCCAGCAGGGCTAGGGAGCTCGTAGATACGCAGTATTTT.

This clonotype showed up many times. V and J are TRBV3-1 and TRBJ2-2; TRBD1 aligns across 9 bases. Germline trimming cut 4 bases from V and 8 bases from J; bases unmatched to any gene: 11. The CDR3 runs to 16 residues. CDR1 is LGHDT, CDR2 YNNKEL, per germline (reference sequence). The CDR3 DNA follows: TGTGCCAGCAGCCTATGGGACAGGGAGTCGTCAGGGGAGCTGTTTTTT. Its translation is CASSLWDRESSGELFF.

The chain links TRBV6-6 to TRBJ1-4, with D possibly being TRBD1 (5 bases). This CDR3 is 14 amino acids long. Germline CDR1 reads MNHNY; CDR2 reads SVGAGI (reference sequence). Trimming removed 7 bases from V and 7 bases from J, with 16 bases in between. CDR3 protein: CASTERQGGEKLFF. The DNA of the CDR3 is TGTGCCAGCACCGAGAGGCAGGGTGGTGAAAAACTGTTTTTT.

This clonotype was recorded many times. The chain is built from TRBV4-3 and TRBJ1-1; D is ambiguous. Between the trimmed V and J ends, which lost 0 bases and 3 bases, there was a span of 11 bases. The germline V gene has CDR1 LGHNA and CDR2 YSLEER. The CDR3 covers 15 residues. The CDR3 bases are TGCGCCAGCAGCCAAGATCGGGAAAGCTACACTGAAGCTTTCTTT. The encoded protein is CASSQDRESYTEAFF.

This clonotype turned up a few times. The chain carries TRBV6-4 and TRBJ1-1; perhaps TRBD1 as D (5 bases). CDR1 MRHNA and CDR2 SNTAGT come from the germline V gene. V lost 8 bases, J lost 1 base, and 23 bases lay in between. The CDR3 runs to 17 residues. CDR3 sequence reads: CASRPDHGHPANTEAFF. DNA of the CDR3: TGTGCCAGCCGGCCGGACCATGGACACCCTGCGAACACTGAAGCTTTCTTT.

This clonotype was observed a handful of times. This chain joins TRBV14 and TRBJ1-2; 7 bases match TRBD1. V gave up 2 bases and J gave up 5 bases; unmatched junction bases: 8. The CDR3 is 15 amino acids. Germline V gene data show CDR1 as SGHDN and CDR2 as FVKESK. The CDR3 sequence is CASSQTSGTAYGYTF. The CDR3 nucleotides read TGTGCCAGCAGCCAAACTTCCGGGACAGCTTATGGCTACACCTTC.

The chain is built from TRBV9 and TRBJ1-1; the D is unclear. The germline gives CDR1 SGDLS, CDR2 YYNGEE. V lost 0 bases and J lost 1, with 10 bases in between. The CDR3 has 15 amino acids. The CDR3 protein is CASSVEEGWNTEAFF. The CDR3 nucleotides are TGTGCCAGCAGCGTAGAGGAAGGGTGGAACACTGAAGCTTTCTTT.

The gene calls are TRBV6-2 or TRBV6-3 and TRBJ2-1, with D possibly called TRBD1 or TRBD2 (6 bases each). CDR1 MNHEY and CDR2 SVGEGT come from the germline V gene. The germline V and J ends were trimmed by 7 bases and 10 bases, with 17 bases remaining between them. This CDR3 is built from 13 residues. The CDR3 DNA is TGTGCCAGCATTCCAGAGGGGGGCCGAGAGCAGTTCTTC. It is translated as CASIPEGGREQFF.